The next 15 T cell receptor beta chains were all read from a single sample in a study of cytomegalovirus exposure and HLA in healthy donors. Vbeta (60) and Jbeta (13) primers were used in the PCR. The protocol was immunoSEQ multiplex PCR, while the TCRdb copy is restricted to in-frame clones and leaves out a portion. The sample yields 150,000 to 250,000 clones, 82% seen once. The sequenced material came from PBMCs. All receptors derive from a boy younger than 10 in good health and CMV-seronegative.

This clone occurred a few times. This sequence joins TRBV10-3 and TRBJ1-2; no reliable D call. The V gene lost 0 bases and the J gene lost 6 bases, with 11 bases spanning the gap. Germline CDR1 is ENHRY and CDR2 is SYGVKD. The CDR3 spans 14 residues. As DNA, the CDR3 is TGTGCCATCAGTGAGTCGTCCGAGGGAAATGGCTACACCTTC. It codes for CAISESSEGNGYTF.

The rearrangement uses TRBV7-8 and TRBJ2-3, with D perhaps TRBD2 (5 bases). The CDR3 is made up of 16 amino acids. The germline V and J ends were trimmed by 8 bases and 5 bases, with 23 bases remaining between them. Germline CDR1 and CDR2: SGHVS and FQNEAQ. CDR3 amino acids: CASRAARVGRGDTQYF. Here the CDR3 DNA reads TGTGCCAGCCGCGCAGCGCGGGTGGGCCGAGGAGATACGCAGTATTTT.

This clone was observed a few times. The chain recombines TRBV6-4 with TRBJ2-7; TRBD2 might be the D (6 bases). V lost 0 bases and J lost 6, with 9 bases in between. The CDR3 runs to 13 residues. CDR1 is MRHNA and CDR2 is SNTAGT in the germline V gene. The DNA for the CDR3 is TGTGCCAGCAGTGACTCGGGGGGTTCCGAGCAGTACTTC. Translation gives CASSDSGGSEQYF.

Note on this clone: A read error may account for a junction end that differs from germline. The CDR3 region is CASSPNPGFYPSTDTQYF. The CDR3 nucleotides read TGTGCTAGCAGCCCTAACCCCGGGTTTTACCCTAGCACAGATACGCAGTATTTT. This chain uses TRBV7-7 with TRBJ2-3; D gene unclear. Germline CDR1 reads SSHAT; CDR2 reads FNYEAQ (reference sequence). The CDR3 is 18 residues long.

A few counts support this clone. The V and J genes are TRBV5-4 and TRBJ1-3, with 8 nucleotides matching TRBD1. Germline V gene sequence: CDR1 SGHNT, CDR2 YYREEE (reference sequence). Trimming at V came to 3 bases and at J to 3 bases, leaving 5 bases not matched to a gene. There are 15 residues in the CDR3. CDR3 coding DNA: TGTGCCAGCAGCTGGCAGGGGGCTAGTGGAAACACCATATATTTT. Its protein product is CASSWQGASGNTIYF.

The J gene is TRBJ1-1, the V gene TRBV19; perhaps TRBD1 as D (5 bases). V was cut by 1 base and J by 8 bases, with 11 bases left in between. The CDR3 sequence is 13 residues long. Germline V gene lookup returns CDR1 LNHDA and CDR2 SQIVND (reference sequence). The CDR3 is CASSIVGGGEAFF. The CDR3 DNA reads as TGTGCCAGTAGTATAGTGGGGGGGGGAGAAGCTTTCTTT.

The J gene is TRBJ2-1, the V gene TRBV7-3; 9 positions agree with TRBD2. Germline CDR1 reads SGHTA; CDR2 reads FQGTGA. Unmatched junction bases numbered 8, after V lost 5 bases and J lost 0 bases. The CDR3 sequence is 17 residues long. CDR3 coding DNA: TGTGCCAGCAGCCTTAGGGGCGGGGGGGCCTCCTACAATGAGCAGTTCTTC. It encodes CASSLRGGGASYNEQFF.

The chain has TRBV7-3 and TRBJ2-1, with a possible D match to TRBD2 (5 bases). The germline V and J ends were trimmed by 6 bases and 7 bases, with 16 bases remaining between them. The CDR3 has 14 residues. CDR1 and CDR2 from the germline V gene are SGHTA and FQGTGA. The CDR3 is CASSDPSRANEQFF. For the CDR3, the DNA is TGTGCCAGCAGTGATCCTAGCCGCGCGAATGAGCAGTTCTTC.

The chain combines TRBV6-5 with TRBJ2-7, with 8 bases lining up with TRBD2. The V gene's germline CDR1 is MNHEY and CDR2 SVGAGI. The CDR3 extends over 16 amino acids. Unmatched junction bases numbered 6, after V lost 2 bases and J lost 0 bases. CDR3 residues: CASSYLRGGPSYEQYF. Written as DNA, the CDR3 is TGTGCCAGCAGTTACCTACGCGGGGGGCCCTCCTACGAGCAGTACTTC.

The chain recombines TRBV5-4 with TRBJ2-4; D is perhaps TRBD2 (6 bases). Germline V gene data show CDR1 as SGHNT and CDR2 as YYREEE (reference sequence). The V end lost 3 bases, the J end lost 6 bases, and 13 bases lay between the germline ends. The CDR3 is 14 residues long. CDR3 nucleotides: TGTGCCAGCAGCTGGGGGACTGAAAGAAACATTCAGTACTTC. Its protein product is CASSWGTERNIQYF. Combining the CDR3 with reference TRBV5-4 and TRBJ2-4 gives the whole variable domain ETGVTQSPTHLIKTRGQQVTLRCSSQSGHNTVSWYQQALGQGPQFIFQYYREEENGRGNFPPRFSGLQFPNYSSELNVNALELDDSALYLCASSWGTERNIQYFGAGTRLSVL.

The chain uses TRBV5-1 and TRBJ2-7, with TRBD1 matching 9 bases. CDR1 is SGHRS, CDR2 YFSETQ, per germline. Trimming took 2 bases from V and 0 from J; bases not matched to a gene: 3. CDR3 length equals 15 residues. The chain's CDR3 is CASSFRDRDSYEQYF. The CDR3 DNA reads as TGCGCCAGCAGCTTCAGGGACAGGGACTCCTACGAGCAGTACTTC.

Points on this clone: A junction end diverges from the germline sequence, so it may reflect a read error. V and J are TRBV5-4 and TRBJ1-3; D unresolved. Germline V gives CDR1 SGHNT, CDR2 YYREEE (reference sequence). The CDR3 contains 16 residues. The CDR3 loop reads CASSAGGPSLGSTIYF. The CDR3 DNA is TGTGCCAGCAGCGCGGGCGGTCCGTCCCTCGGAAGCACCATATATTTT.

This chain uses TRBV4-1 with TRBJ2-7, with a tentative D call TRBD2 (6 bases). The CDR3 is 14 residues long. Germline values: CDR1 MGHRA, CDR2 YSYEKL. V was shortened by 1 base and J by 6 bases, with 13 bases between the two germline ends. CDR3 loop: CASSQGNGGPEQYF. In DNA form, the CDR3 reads TGCGCCAGCAGCCAAGGAAACGGAGGGCCCGAGCAGTACTTC.

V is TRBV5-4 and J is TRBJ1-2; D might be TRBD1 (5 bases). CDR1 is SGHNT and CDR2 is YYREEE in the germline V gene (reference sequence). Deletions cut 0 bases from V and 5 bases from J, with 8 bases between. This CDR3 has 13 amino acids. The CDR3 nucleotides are TGTGCCAGCAGCTTGGGAGACAGATATGGCTACACCTTC. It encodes CASSLGDRYGYTF. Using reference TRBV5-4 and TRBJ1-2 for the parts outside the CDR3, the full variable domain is ETGVTQSPTHLIKTRGQQVTLRCSSQSGHNTVSWYQQALGQGPQFIFQYYREEENGRGNFPPRFSGLQFPNYSSELNVNALELDDSALYLCASSLGDRYGYTFGSGTRLTVV.

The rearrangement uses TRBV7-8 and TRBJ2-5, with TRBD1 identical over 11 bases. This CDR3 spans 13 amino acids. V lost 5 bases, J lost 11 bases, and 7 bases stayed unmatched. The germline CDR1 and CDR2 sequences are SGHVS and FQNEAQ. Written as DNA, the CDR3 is TGTGCCAGCAGCCTGGACAGGGGGCGAGAGCAGTACTTC. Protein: CASSLDRGREQYF.